Presented here are 13 T cell receptor beta chains from one specimen sequenced in a study of a mutant IDH1 vaccine in newly diagnosed glioma. The sample's time point: week 35, safety follow-up. The study gave 300 ug of mutant IDH1 20-mer peptide per vaccine dose, with topical imiquimod. These TCRs' antigens remain unknown. Repertoires were generated with immunoSEQ multiplex PCR, while TCRdb's copy carries only in-frame clones and drops some. The repertoire holds tens of thousands of clones, with 81% as singletons. Sequenced here: PBMCs, sampled from a glioma patient whose treatment included an IDH1 peptide vaccine. These receptor sequences come from a woman in her forties with glioma. Some clones in this sample may be carry-over from other donors' samples.

V and J are TRBV27 and TRBJ2-7, with 8 bases matching TRBD2. The ends lost 6 bases at V and 4 bases at J; junction bases unmatched: 8. The CDR3 length is 14 residues. Germline V lookup: CDR1 MNHEY, CDR2 SMNVEV (reference sequence). The CDR3 sequence: CASSQGLVRYEQYF. Here the CDR3 DNA reads TGTGCCAGCAGCCAGGGACTAGTCAGGTACGAGCAGTACTTC.

This chain links TRBV7-9 with TRBJ1-2; D may be TRBD1 (6 bases). The CDR3 loop spans 14 amino acids. Germline CDR1 is SEHNR and CDR2 is FQNEAQ (reference sequence). V lost 6 bases and J lost 1, with 12 bases in between. The CDR3 region has the DNA TGTGCCAGCAGGTGGACAGCTAATAACTATGGCTACACCTTC. It translates to CASRWTANNYGYTF.

This chain links TRBV18 with TRBJ2-5; no clear D. CDR1 and CDR2 from the germline V gene are KGHSH and LQKENI. The CDR3 has 16 amino acids. The V end lost 4 bases, the J end lost 9 bases, and 24 bases lay between the germline ends. CDR3 in DNA: TGTGCCAGCTCACTTAACCGGGCTACTAACGGTGGGGCCCAGTACTTC. Its translation is CASSLNRATNGGAQYF.

This clone is termed medium-sized. The chain's CDR3 is CASGGDRGRGNTEAFF. CDR3 DNA: TGTGCCAGCGGAGGGGACAGGGGTCGGGGGAACACTGAAGCTTTCTTT. The genes are TRBV27 and TRBJ1-1, with 10 bases identical to TRBD1. The germline V gene encodes CDR1 MNHEY and CDR2 SMNVEV (reference sequence). V trimming: 8 bases; J trimming: 1 base; junction bases outside the gene matches: 10. This CDR3 has 16 residues.

In the case of this clone: A junction end diverges from the germline sequence, so it may reflect a read error. The chain employs TRBV27 and TRBJ2-7; D gene uncertain. Germline values: CDR1 MNHEY, CDR2 SMNVEV (reference sequence). There are 12 residues in the CDR3. CDR3 residues: CATSRLGYEQYF. In nucleotides, the CDR3 is TGTGCCACCAGTAGATTGGGGTACGAGCAGTACTTC.

The V gene is TRBV6-5, the J gene TRBJ2-7; TRBD1 matches 12 bases. This CDR3 has 16 amino acids. Germline lookup yields CDR1 MNHEY and CDR2 SVGAGI. The ends lost 0 bases at V and 6 bases at J; junction bases unmatched: 6. The CDR3 region has the DNA TGTGCCAGCAGTTACTCGCTGGGACAGGGGGCCCCCGAGCAGTACTTC. This sequence encodes CASSYSLGQGAPEQYF.

This chain joins TRBV5-4 and TRBJ2-3, with D perhaps TRBD2 (6 bases). Trimming took off 5 bases at V and 4 bases at J, with 11 bases between the two ends. The CDR3 contains 13 residues. Looked up from germline, CDR1 is SGHNT and CDR2 is YYREEE (reference sequence). The CDR3 DNA sequence: TGTGCCAGCAGGGAGGGCAGGGCAGATACGCAGTATTTT. Protein product: CASREGRADTQYF.

The chain combines TRBV7-2 with TRBJ1-6; TRBD1 is a possible D gene (5 bases). V shed 3 bases and J shed 17 bases, with 11 bases lying between them. This CDR3 spans 11 amino acids. Per germline, CDR1 SGHTA and CDR2 FQGNSA. The CDR3 nucleotides read TGTGCCAGCAGCTTTGGGGGACCGGTCCACTTT. Its translation is CASSFGGPVHF. Variable domain in full (rest from reference TRBV7-2 and TRBJ1-6): GAGVSQSPSNKVTEKGKDVELRCDPISGHTALYWYRQSLGQGLEFLIYFQGNSAPDKSGLPSDRFSAERTGGSVSTLTIQRTQQEDSAVYLCASSFGGPVHFGNGTRLTVT.

The gene calls are TRBV5-5 and TRBJ2-5; 9 bases map to TRBD2. The CDR3 has 15 amino acids. Germline CDR1 reads SGHKS; CDR2 reads YYEKEE (reference sequence). V was pared by 2 bases and J by 0 bases, with 2 bases of the junction left unmatched. Written as DNA, the CDR3 is TGTGCCAGCAGCTTCATAGCGGGAGACCAAGAGACCCAGTACTTC. Amino acids: CASSFIAGDQETQYF.

The DNA for the CDR3 is TGTGCCAGCAGCGGACCTTTCGGGGAAAAACTGTTTTTT. As protein: CASSGPFGEKLFF. This chain uses TRBV6-5 with TRBJ1-4; unclear D gene. V was trimmed by 6 bases and J by 8 bases, leaving 13 bases between them. Germline CDR1 reads MNHEY; CDR2 reads SVGAGI. This CDR3 is built from 13 residues.

This clone was seen once. The chain has TRBV18 and TRBJ2-7, with TRBD2 matching over 8 bases. Trimming took 3 bases from V and 6 from J; bases not matched to a gene: 10. The CDR3 runs 15 residues. The germline CDR1 and CDR2 sequences are KGHSH and LQKENI. The CDR3 DNA follows: TGTGCCAGCTCACCCTCCGGGACTAGAATTCGCGAGCAGTACTTC. It specifies CASSPSGTRIREQYF.

The CDR3 region has the DNA TGTGCCTCTCGGGGGGCCGGGGAGCTGTTTTTT. It codes for CASRGAGELFF. This sequence joins TRBV13 and TRBJ2-2; 7 bases agree with TRBD2. The ends lost 11 bases at V and 6 bases at J; junction bases unmatched: 3. There are 11 residues in the CDR3. Germline V gene lookup returns CDR1 PRHDT and CDR2 FYEKMQ (reference sequence).

V is TRBV2 and J is TRBJ2-3; 7 nucleotides align to TRBD2. The trim removed 4 bases at V and 0 bases at J, leaving 4 bases unmatched. In germline, CDR1 is SNHLY, CDR2 FYNNEI. CDR3 length equals 15 residues. CDR3 DNA sequence: TGTGCCAGCAGTGCTGGGGGGGGTAGCACAGATACGCAGTATTTT. As protein: CASSAGGGSTDTQYF.